This T cell receptor (beta chain) was profiled in a study of blood T cell repertoires in COVID-19. For the study at large: From T cells, B-cell-depleted T cells, or PBMCs came the material, which was cDNA or gDNA.

Original data processing: Reference gene primer amplification gave nucleated cell count estimates. Assay used: immunoSEQ multiplex PCR; TCRdb lists only in-frame clones, some missing. The DNA gave D and trimming, while V, J and clone size come from that table. The data hold some 250,000 clones, with about nine tenths observed a single time. V shed 3 bases and J 8 bases; nucleotides not matched to a gene: 7. The CDR3 spans 14 residues. CDR1 is SGHRS, CDR2 YFSETQ, per germline. The TCR was taken from a man aged 55 to 70 who had recovered from COVID-19. The V gene is TRBV5-1, the J gene TRBJ2-1, with TRBD2 matching 8 bases. What was sequenced was peripheral blood. Written as DNA, the CDR3 is TGCGCCAGCAGCTCTCAAGCGGGGGTTGATGAGCAGTTCTTC. Its protein is CASSSQAGVDEQFF.